The 19 T cell receptor beta chains given below trace back to one sample, sequenced in a study of cytomegalovirus exposure and HLA in healthy donors. PCR involved 60 Vbeta and 13 Jbeta primers. The assay was immunoSEQ multiplex PCR, and TCRdb's table has in-frame clones only and misses some. The sample lists roughly 150,000 clones; 65% to 85% were seen once. Specimen: PBMCs. These receptors were collected from a man aged 50 or older in good health and CMV-seropositive.

In its sample, this clone was seen a few times. The chain uses TRBV6-1 and TRBJ1-3; 7 nucleotides align to TRBD1. Trimming at V came to 5 bases and at J to 0 bases, leaving 4 bases not matched to a gene. Germline values: CDR1 MNHNS, CDR2 SASEGT. CDR3 size: 15 residues. The CDR3, as DNA: TGTGCCAGCAGTTTGACAGGGAGCTCTGGAAACACCATATATTTT. Protein: CASSLTGSSGNTIYF.

This chain links TRBV15 with TRBJ1-1, with D maybe TRBD1 (5 bases). Germline V gives CDR1 LNHNV, CDR2 YYDKDF (reference sequence). Trimming stripped 2 bases from V and 1 base from J, with 14 bases between. CDR3 length: 16 amino acids. In nucleotides, the CDR3 is TGTGCCACCAGCAGAAGACGTGGCAGGGCGAACACTGAAGCTTTCTTT. Encoded protein: CATSRRRGRANTEAFF.

The V and J genes are TRBV10-2 and TRBJ2-1; 10 bases are shared with TRBD2. There are 13 residues in the CDR3. The trim removed 6 bases at V and 8 bases at J, leaving 4 bases unmatched. In germline, CDR1 is WSHSY, CDR2 SAAADI. CDR3 loop: CASSTSGIDEQFF. The CDR3, as DNA: TGCGCCAGCAGCACTAGCGGGATCGATGAGCAGTTCTTC.

This rearrangement joins TRBV11-2 to TRBJ2-1; TRBD1 aligns across 7 bases. Germline V CDR1 and CDR2: SGHAT, FQNNGV. V shed 6 bases and J 4 bases; nucleotides not matched to a gene: 3. The CDR3 sequence is 13 residues long. This chain's CDR3 is CASRTGNYNEQFF. As DNA, the CDR3 is TGTGCCAGCAGGACAGGGAATTACAATGAGCAGTTCTTC.

In its sample, this clone was seen a few times. The rearrangement links TRBV10-2 to TRBJ1-3; weak D call: TRBD1 (5 bases). V gave up 10 bases and J gave up 0 bases, with 13 bases separating them. Germline V lookup: CDR1 WSHSY, CDR2 SAAADI. The length of the CDR3 is 14 residues. CDR3 nucleotide sequence: TGCGCCACCAATACAGGAGTCTCTGGAAACACCATATATTTT. Amino acids: CATNTGVSGNTIYF.

The J gene is TRBJ2-1, the V gene TRBV29-1, with a weak D call TRBD1 (6 bases). V was shortened by 2 bases and J by 7 bases, with 9 bases between the two germline ends. The CDR3 length is 12 residues. The germline gives CDR1 SQVTM, CDR2 ANQGSEA. CDR3 sequence reads: CSVESRGNEQFF. CDR3 DNA: TGCAGCGTTGAAAGCAGGGGTAATGAGCAGTTCTTC.

CDR3 DNA: TGTGCCAGCAGCTTAGGGACAGGGAGCGAGCAGTACTTC. As protein: CASSLGTGSEQYF. The chain employs TRBV7-9 and TRBJ2-7, with 8 bases that match TRBD1. This CDR3 has 13 amino acids. Germline V lookup: CDR1 SEHNR, CDR2 FQNEAQ (reference sequence). V gave up 1 base and J gave up 6 bases; unmatched junction bases: 2.

The V gene is TRBV4-1, the J gene TRBJ1-1; 8 bases are a match to TRBD1. This CDR3 comprises 18 residues. Per the germline V gene, CDR1 is MGHRA and CDR2 is YSYEKL. The J segment lost 5 bases and the V segment lost 2 bases, leaving 16 bases of the junction unmatched. The CDR3 region is CASSQTTGTGGRRTEAFF. The CDR3 DNA follows: TGCGCCAGCAGCCAAACCACCGGGACAGGCGGCAGAAGGACTGAAGCTTTCTTT.

This chain links TRBV5-1 with TRBJ2-4, with 8 positions matching TRBD2. Per the germline V gene, CDR1 is SGHRS and CDR2 is YFSETQ. The CDR3 sequence is 20 residues long. With V trimmed by 0 bases and J by 0 bases, 14 bases remained unmatched. The CDR3 protein is CASSLDTSGRLDLAKNIQYF. CDR3 DNA sequence: TGCGCCAGCAGCTTGGATACTAGCGGACGATTAGACCTAGCCAAAAACATTCAGTACTTC.

The chain is built from TRBV5-1 and TRBJ2-2, with D hard to call. The germline V gene encodes CDR1 SGHRS and CDR2 YFSETQ. With 1 base removed from V and 1 base from J, the gap between germline ends came to 8 bases. This CDR3 is 15 amino acids long. CDR3: CASSLNSGNTGELFF. In DNA form, the CDR3 reads TGCGCCAGCAGCTTGAATTCAGGGAACACCGGGGAGCTGTTTTTT.

The chain has TRBV30 and TRBJ2-1; TRBD2 aligns across 10 bases. Germline V lookup: CDR1 GTSNPN, CDR2 SVGIG (reference sequence). The V segment lost 0 bases and the J segment 8 bases; nucleotides outside the gene matches: 7. The CDR3 sequence is 15 residues long. The CDR3: CAWSVGLAGADEQFF. CDR3 DNA sequence: TGTGCCTGGAGTGTCGGGCTAGCGGGAGCTGATGAGCAGTTCTTC.

The rearrangement uses TRBV6-5 and TRBJ1-1; the match to TRBD1 covers 9 bases. Germline lookup yields CDR1 MNHEY and CDR2 SVGAGI. CDR3 size: 15 residues. V trimming: 3 bases; J trimming: 1 base; junction bases outside the gene matches: 3. CDR3 sequence (DNA): TGTGCCAGCAGTTATGACAGGGGGGGGAACACTGAAGCTTTCTTT. This gives the protein CASSYDRGGNTEAFF.

This clone has a handful of counts. This chain connects TRBV11-2 to TRBJ2-1, with D unresolved. The CDR3 covers 11 residues. Deletions cut 6 bases from V and 2 bases from J, with 2 bases between. Germline values: CDR1 SGHAT, CDR2 FQNNGV. The CDR3 reads CASSTYNEQFF. CDR3 DNA: TGTGCCAGCAGTACCTACAATGAGCAGTTCTTC.

V gene TRBV7-3 combines with J gene TRBJ2-3, with D perhaps TRBD1 (6 bases). Trimming took 5 bases from V and 2 from J, leaving 14 bases between them. Germline V gives CDR1 SGHTA, CDR2 FQGTGA. The CDR3 loop spans 15 amino acids. This CDR3 is CASSRGQINTDTQYF. CDR3 DNA sequence: TGTGCCAGCAGCCGCGGACAGATAAACACAGATACGCAGTATTTT.

The CDR3 here is CASSRGSNTEAFF. The CDR3 nucleotides read TGTGCCAGCAGCAGAGGGTCGAACACTGAAGCTTTCTTT. The V call is TRBV7-6, the J call TRBJ1-1; no definite D call. Germline CDR1 is SGHVS and CDR2 is FNYEAQ. The CDR3 runs to 13 residues. The ends were cut back, 5 bases at V and 1 base at J, with 8 bases in the middle.

This clone was counted once. V is TRBV28 and J is TRBJ1-1; D uncertain. CDR1 is MDHEN and CDR2 is SYDVKM in the germline V gene. Trimming stripped 3 bases from V and 3 bases from J, with 5 bases between. The CDR3 loop spans 12 amino acids. CDR3 in DNA: TGTGCCAGCAGTTTTGGGCACACTGAAGCTTTCTTT. It yields the protein CASSFGHTEAFF. Combining the CDR3 with reference TRBV28 and TRBJ1-1 gives the whole variable domain DVKVTQSSRYLVKRTGEKVFLECVQDMDHENMFWYRQDPGLGLRLIYFSYDVKMKEKGDIPEGYSVSREKKERFSLILESASTNQTSMYLCASSFGHTEAFFGQGTRLTVV.

The chain combines TRBV18 with TRBJ2-7, with 8 nucleotides matching TRBD2. After removal of 6 bases from V and 2 bases from J, the junction contained 9 bases not matched to a gene. There are 15 residues in the CDR3. Germline CDR1 reads KGHSH; CDR2 reads LQKENI. CDR3 in DNA: TGTGCCAGCTCCCCCGGACTAGCAGTCACCTACGAGCAGTACTTC. Translated, it gives CASSPGLAVTYEQYF.

The J gene is TRBJ2-1, the V gene TRBV5-8; no clear D. Between the trimmed V and J ends, which lost 0 bases and 4 bases, there was a span of 5 bases. Per the germline V gene, CDR1 is SGHTS and CDR2 is YDEGEE. This CDR3 comprises 13 residues. The CDR3 DNA sequence: TGTGCCAGCAGCTTGGTCGGGTACAATGAGCAGTTCTTC. Translating it yields CASSLVGYNEQFF.

This clone was recorded only once. V gene TRBV18 combines with J gene TRBJ2-2, with TRBD2 matching 12 bases. Germline V gene data show CDR1 as KGHSH and CDR2 as LQKENI. Losses at the gene ends were 6 bases for V and 4 bases for J; bases not matched to a gene: 12. The CDR3 is made up of 18 amino acids. The CDR3 loop reads CASSLGLAGTSSTGELFF. In DNA form, the CDR3 reads TGTGCCAGCTCCCTAGGACTAGCGGGGACTTCGAGCACCGGGGAGCTGTTTTTT.